The present T cell receptor (beta chain) was sequenced within a study of siplizumab effects on memory and regulatory T cells. Whole-study findings and limits: Alloreactive sequences traceable to unstimulated CD4+ memory cells declined significantly under siplizumab. Mappable alloreactive CD4+ clones were on average around 74% Treg-derived with siplizumab, 26.9% in controls. Unstimulated subset assignment was obtained for only a minor fraction of alloreactive clones.

About this clone itself: Its target is not known.

Profiled with immunoSEQ multiplex PCR; TCRdb holds only in-frame clones, not every one. The sample has some 99,000 clones, around 90% seen once; the top ten hold approximately 0.75%. The sequenced sample consisted of Tregs sorted from blood. The receptor comes from a human donor in good health.

CDR3 loop: CASSPGQGWDTEAFF. DNA for the CDR3: TGTGCCAGCTCACCGGGACAGGGGTGGGACACTGAAGCTTTCTTT. This rearrangement joins TRBV18 to TRBJ1-1; TRBD1 aligns across 10 bases. This CDR3 comprises 15 residues. The germline gives CDR1 KGHSH, CDR2 LQKENI. Trimming cost V 3 bases and J 3 bases; bases outside gene matches: 4.